The 9 T cell receptor beta chains presented below share a single source sample, sequenced in a study of blood T cell repertoires in COVID-19. The repertoire was sequenced with immunoSEQ multiplex PCR; TCRdb's copy has only in-frame clones and lacks some. Of 200,000 to 250,000 clones listed, 83% are singletons. Sequencing input: PBMCs or T cells enriched from blood (not recorded which). These receptors were collected from a woman aged 45-59 years who had been exposed to COVID-19.

The chain recombines TRBV12-3 or TRBV12-4 with TRBJ1-1; 9 nucleotides line up with TRBD1. The CDR3 sequence is 13 residues long. After removal of 7 bases from V and 4 bases from J, the junction contained 4 bases not matched to a gene. Here the CDR3 DNA reads TGTGCCAGCACCCGACAGGGGGGCACTGAAGCTTTCTTT. Protein: CASTRQGGTEAFF.

The chain carries TRBV19 and TRBJ1-1; 8 nucleotides align to TRBD1. This CDR3 comprises 14 residues. V lost 6 bases to trimming and J lost 6 bases; unmatched junction nucleotides: 9. The germline V gene has CDR1 LNHDA and CDR2 SQIVND (reference sequence). In DNA, the CDR3 is TGTGCCAGTAGCCCGGACAGGGAAGGATCTGAAGCTTTCTTT. As protein: CASSPDREGSEAFF.

The chain carries TRBV20-1 and TRBJ2-3; 9 bases agree with TRBD2. The V and J ends lost 3 bases and 3 bases, in that order; junction bases with no gene match: 7. Germline-derived CDR1 and CDR2 are DFQATT and SNEGSKA (reference sequence). This CDR3 contains 15 residues. CDR3 nucleotide sequence: TGCAGTGCTAGTAGGCGGGGGGGCGGGACAGATACGCAGTATTTT. Protein product: CSASRRGGGTDTQYF.

This clone was recorded a few times. The chain links TRBV10-2 to TRBJ1-1, with D hard to call. Trimming removed 3 bases at V and 1 base at J, with 3 bases between. Germline lookup yields CDR1 WSHSY and CDR2 SAAADI. The CDR3 has 12 amino acids. CDR3 residues: CASSEANTEAFF. The CDR3 DNA sequence: TGCGCCAGCAGTGAAGCGAACACTGAAGCTTTCTTT.

The J gene is TRBJ1-1, the V gene TRBV6-1; a possible D gene is TRBD1 (5 bases). The CDR3 is 17 residues long. Germline-derived CDR1 and CDR2 are MNHNS and SASEGT. The V gene lost 2 bases and the J gene lost 1 base, with 17 bases spanning the gap. The CDR3 sequence: CASSEFLSGTKNTEAFF. The DNA for the CDR3 is TGTGCCAGCAGTGAATTTTTGTCGGGGACTAAGAACACTGAAGCTTTCTTT.

The CDR3 here is CATSGGGETQYF. CDR3 nucleotides: TGTGCCACCAGTGGGGGGGGAGAGACCCAGTACTTC. The chain joins TRBV24-1 to TRBJ2-5; the match to TRBD2 covers 7 bases. This CDR3 is built from 12 residues. V lost 5 bases, J lost 4 bases, and 0 bases stayed unmatched. Germline-derived CDR1 and CDR2 are KGHDR and SFDVKD.

The chain employs TRBV23-1 and TRBJ1-2; 8 bases line up with TRBD1. TRBV23-1 is an ORF for which the function is uncertain. V lost 6 bases to trimming and J lost 8 bases; unmatched junction nucleotides: 11. This CDR3 spans 14 amino acids. The CDR3 sequence is CASRITGGVEGYTF. The DNA for the CDR3 is TGCGCCAGCAGAATTACAGGGGGTGTAGAAGGCTACACCTTC.

The chain carries TRBV7-3 and TRBJ1-1; 7 nucleotides align to TRBD1. The V segment lost 5 bases and the J segment 3 bases; nucleotides outside the gene matches: 3. The V gene's germline CDR1 is SGHTA and CDR2 FQGTGA. The CDR3 contains 13 residues. The CDR3, as DNA: TGTGCCAGCAGCCAGGGGGGTTACACTGAAGCTTTCTTT. It yields the protein CASSQGGYTEAFF.

The J gene is TRBJ1-2, the V gene TRBV27; 9 bases agree with TRBD1. CDR3 length equals 13 residues. Germline CDR1 reads MNHEY; CDR2 reads SMNVEV (reference sequence). The V gene end was trimmed by 7 bases and the J gene end by 4 bases; junction bases not matched to a gene: 4. Written as DNA, the CDR3 is TGTGCCAGCAAAGGGACAGGGCCCTATGGCTACACCTTC. Translating it yields CASKGTGPYGYTF.